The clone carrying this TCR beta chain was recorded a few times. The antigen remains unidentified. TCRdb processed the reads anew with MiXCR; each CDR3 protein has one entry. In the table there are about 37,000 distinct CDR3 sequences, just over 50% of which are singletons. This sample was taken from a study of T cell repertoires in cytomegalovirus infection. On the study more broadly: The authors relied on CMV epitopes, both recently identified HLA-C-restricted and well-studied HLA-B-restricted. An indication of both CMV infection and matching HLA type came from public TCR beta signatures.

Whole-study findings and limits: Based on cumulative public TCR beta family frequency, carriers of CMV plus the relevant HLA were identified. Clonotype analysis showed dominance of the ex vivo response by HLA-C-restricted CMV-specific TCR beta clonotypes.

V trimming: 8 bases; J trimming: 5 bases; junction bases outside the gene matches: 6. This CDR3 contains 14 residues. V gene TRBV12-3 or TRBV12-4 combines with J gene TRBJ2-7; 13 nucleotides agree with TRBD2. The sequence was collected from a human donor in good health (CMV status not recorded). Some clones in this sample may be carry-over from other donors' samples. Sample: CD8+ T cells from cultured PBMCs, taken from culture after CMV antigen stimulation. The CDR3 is CASLTSGRANEQYF. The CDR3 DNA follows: TGTGCCAGCCTCACTAGCGGGAGGGCCAACGAGCAGTACTTC.